The source of this T cell receptor (beta chain) is a study of blood T cell repertoires in COVID-19. Study context: Researchers got acute and convalescent COVID-19 samples from the United States, Italy and Spain. Sources were T cells, B-cell-depleted T cells, or PBMCs; the material itself was cDNA or gDNA.

Original data processing: Amplification of reference gene primers provided the estimated nucleated cell counts. TCRdb keeps only in-frame clones here, not all; method: immunoSEQ multiplex PCR. Clone size and V and J calls were adopted from that table, with D and trimming inferred from the DNA. The profile shows about 130,000 clones, more than 80% of them singletons. This CDR3 contains 14 residues. In germline, CDR1 is MNHEY, CDR2 SVGAGI. The V end lost 4 bases, the J end lost 3 bases, and 10 bases lay between the germline ends. This clonotype originated in a human donor in a cohort sampled during active COVID-19. The chain uses TRBV6-5 and TRBJ1-3; no firm D call. The specimen was peripheral blood. The CDR3 loop reads CASSSPSGGNTIYF. CDR3 coding DNA: TGTGCCAGCAGTTCACCTAGCGGTGGAAACACCATATATTTT.